These 11 T cell receptor beta chains originate from one sample sequenced in a study of shared clonotypes between healthy human individuals. Sequenced by immunoSEQ multiplex PCR; TCRdb stores in-frame clones only, minus some. The sample records some 2.3 million clones, roughly 93% being singletons. The sequencing sample was made of naive CD4+ T cells from PBMCs. Subset given: CD45RA+ positively selected. All receptors come from a man between 18 and 35 years old in good health. Some clones in this sample may be carry-over from other donors' samples.

A single count supports this clone. The genes are TRBV4-1 and TRBJ2-7; 9 bases align to TRBD1. The CDR3 spans 15 residues. Per germline, CDR1 MGHRA and CDR2 YSYEKL. Trimming took 3 bases from V and 3 from J; bases not matched to a gene: 6. The CDR3 nucleotides read TGCGCCAGCAGCCAGCCGGGACAGGGTTTCTACGAGCAGTACTTC. This sequence encodes CASSQPGQGFYEQYF.

This chain joins TRBV6-5 and TRBJ1-4, with 10 bases fitting TRBD1. Germline CDR1 reads MNHEY; CDR2 reads SVGAGI. CDR3 length: 15 residues. V lost 7 bases, J lost 6 bases, and 8 bases stayed unmatched. The CDR3 region is CASKYSGTGDEKLFF. CDR3 DNA: TGTGCCAGCAAGTACTCCGGGACAGGGGATGAAAAACTGTTTTTT.

The J gene is TRBJ2-2, the V gene TRBV5-4; D is ambiguous. The germline V gene has CDR1 SGHNT and CDR2 YYREEE (reference sequence). This CDR3 comprises 12 residues. With 0 bases removed from V and 7 bases from J, the gap between germline ends came to 4 bases. The CDR3 nucleotides read TGTGCCAGCAGCTTGGGGTTCGGGGAGCTGTTTTTT. As protein: CASSLGFGELFF.

The sample holds one count of this clone. The V call is TRBV20-1, the J call TRBJ2-7, with unresolved D. Trimming left V 5 bases short and J 5 bases short, with 10 bases between. This CDR3 contains 11 residues. Germline loops: CDR1 DFQATT, CDR2 SNEGSKA (reference sequence). The CDR3 sequence: CSAVRRNEQYF. The CDR3 bases are TGCAGTGCTGTCCGCAGGAACGAGCAGTACTTC.

With respect to this clone: Other DNA variants within this sample encode the same CDR3. This sequence joins TRBV7-3 and TRBJ2-3; D is perhaps TRBD2 (5 bases). The germline V gene has CDR1 SGHTA and CDR2 FQGTGA. Trimming pared 5 bases from V and 6 bases from J, leaving 9 bases between. The CDR3 is 12 residues long. The CDR3 region has the DNA TGTGCCAGCAGCCTCCCGGGGGATACGCAGTATTTT. Its translation: CASSLPGDTQYF. The full variable domain, in which reference TRBV7-3 and TRBJ2-3 provide the parts outside the CDR3, is GAGVSQTPSNKVTEKGKYVELRCDPISGHTALYWYRQSLGQGPEFLIYFQGTGAADDSGLPNDRFFAVRPEGSVSTLKIQRTERGDSAVYLCASSLPGDTQYFGPGTRLTVL.

With regard to this clone: The same CDR3 also results from other DNA sequences found in this sample. The genes are TRBV5-4 and TRBJ1-1; no definite D call. This CDR3 has 12 amino acids. CDR1 and CDR2 from the germline V gene are SGHNT and YYREEE (reference sequence). Trimming took off 2 bases at V and 2 bases at J, with 4 bases between the two ends. In DNA form, the CDR3 reads TGTGCCAGCAGCTTAGCTAACACTGAAGCTTTCTTT. This codes for CASSLANTEAFF.

The rearrangement joins TRBV5-4 to TRBJ2-5; maybe TRBD2 (7 bases). Trimming shortened V by 4 bases and J by 2 bases, and 21 bases separated the two germline ends. This CDR3 is built from 17 residues. The V gene's germline CDR1 is SGHNT and CDR2 YYREEE (reference sequence). The CDR3 coding sequence is TGTGCCAGCAGCAGAGACCCCTTGGGAGGGGGGCAAGAGACCCAGTACTTC. The encoded protein is CASSRDPLGGGQETQYF.

V gene TRBV12-5 combines with J gene TRBJ2-3; D is unclear. The CDR3 runs to 17 residues. CDR1 and CDR2 (germline): LGHNT, FRNRAP. The V end lost 0 bases, the J end lost 3 bases, and 16 bases lay between the germline ends. In nucleotides, the CDR3 is TGTGCTAGTGGTTTGGTACAGCACCTAGGTGGGACAGATACGCAGTATTTT. Translating gives CASGLVQHLGGTDTQYF.

This sequence joins TRBV4-3 and TRBJ2-5; 7 positions match TRBD2. The J call is in doubt because the DNA end fits TRBJ2-7 better. CDR1 and CDR2 (germline): LGHNA, YSLEER. CDR3 length: 15 amino acids. The CDR3 coding sequence is TGCGCCAGCAGCCAAGCCCCTAGCGGCCCCTACGAGCAGTACTTC. Translated: CASSQAPSGPYEQYF.

For this clone: Additional DNA sequences in this sample encode the identical CDR3. V and J are TRBV6-6 and TRBJ2-7; TRBD2 matches 11 bases. V lost 6 bases and J lost 1; bases outside the gene matches: 2. Germline CDR1 is MNHNY and CDR2 is SVGAGI (reference sequence). This CDR3 has 14 amino acids. CDR3 sequence (DNA): TGTGCCAGCAGACTAGCGGGAGCGTCCTACGAGCAGTACTTC. Its protein is CASRLAGASYEQYF.

In its sample, this clone was seen a few times. Other DNA sequences within the sample encode an identical CDR3. The V call is TRBV6-1, the J call TRBJ1-2; D unclear. CDR1 is MNHNS and CDR2 is SASEGT in the germline V gene. The CDR3 has 13 amino acids. The V end was cut by 2 bases, the J end by 2 bases, with 6 bases between. The CDR3 region has the DNA TGTGCCAGCAGTGAACTAACAAACTATGGCTACACCTTC. This sequence encodes CASSELTNYGYTF.